Below, 19 T cell receptor beta chains from the same sample are listed, as sequenced in a study of cytomegalovirus exposure and HLA in healthy donors. Primers included in the PCR were 60 Vbeta and 13 Jbeta primers. Profiled with immunoSEQ multiplex PCR; TCRdb holds only in-frame clones, not every one. There are 150,000 to 200,000 clones in the sample; roughly 73% occur only once, and roughly 7.6% lies in the top ten. Sequenced: PBMCs. The receptors were sampled from a woman aged 40-49 years in good health and CMV-seropositive.

The chain is built from TRBV7-2 and TRBJ2-1, with a weak D call TRBD2 (5 bases). Germline CDR1 and CDR2: SGHTA and FQGNSA. The CDR3 has 11 amino acids. The germline V and J ends were trimmed by 4 bases and 13 bases, with 11 bases remaining between them. The CDR3 here is CASSSEEGQFF. DNA for the CDR3: TGTGCCAGCAGCTCTGAAGAGGGTCAGTTCTTC.

The CDR3: CASSSRAGVPGELFF. The CDR3 DNA reads TGTGCCAGCAGTTCACGTGCAGGGGTCCCCGGGGAGCTGTTTTTT. The rearrangement joins TRBV6-5 to TRBJ2-2; D may be TRBD1 (6 bases). Trimming pared 4 bases from V and 6 bases from J, leaving 15 bases between. This CDR3 is built from 15 residues. Germline lookup yields CDR1 MNHEY and CDR2 SVGAGI.

This chain joins TRBV6-5 and TRBJ2-1; TRBD1 is a possible D gene (5 bases). The germline CDR1 and CDR2 sequences are MNHEY and SVGAGI. V was shortened by 7 bases and J by 0 bases, with 13 bases between the two germline ends. CDR3 size: 15 residues. The chain's CDR3 is CASTRARGSYNEQFF. In DNA form, the CDR3 reads TGTGCCAGCACCCGCGCTAGGGGCTCCTACAATGAGCAGTTCTTC.

The V gene is TRBV15, the J gene TRBJ2-2, with D perhaps TRBD2 (6 bases). The CDR3 is 15 amino acids. V lost 5 bases to trimming and J lost 2 bases, with 12 bases between them. Germline CDR1 is LNHNV and CDR2 is YYDKDF (reference sequence). The CDR3: CATSWGLSNTGELFF. DNA for the CDR3: TGTGCCACCAGCTGGGGACTTTCAAACACCGGGGAGCTGTTTTTT.

This clone was counted a few times. This chain uses TRBV5-1 with TRBJ2-7; 12 bases are a match to TRBD1. The germline gives CDR1 SGHRS, CDR2 YFSETQ. This CDR3 spans 15 amino acids. V was clipped by 2 bases and J by 5 bases; unmatched bases: 5. The CDR3 reads CASSLSGTGGHEQYF. CDR3 DNA sequence: TGCGCCAGCAGCTTATCCGGGACAGGGGGCCACGAGCAGTACTTC. Supplemented by reference TRBV5-1 and TRBJ2-7, the full variable domain reads KAGVTQTPRYLIKTRGQQVTLSCSPISGHRSVSWYQQTPGQGLQFLFEYFSETQRNKGNFPGRFSGRQFSNSRSEMNVSTLELGDSALYLCASSLSGTGGHEQYFGPGTRLTVT.

This chain uses TRBV10-3 with TRBJ2-3, with 7 bases that match TRBD2. The germline V gene encodes CDR1 ENHRY and CDR2 SYGVKD. Trimming at V came to 0 bases and at J to 5 bases, leaving 8 bases not matched to a gene. The CDR3 has 16 residues. This CDR3 reads CAISESAGVGKDTQYF. The CDR3 bases are TGTGCCATCAGTGAGTCGGCGGGAGTCGGAAAAGATACGCAGTATTTT.

This chain uses TRBV19 with TRBJ1-3; no clear D. This CDR3 spans 15 amino acids. Germline assignment: CDR1 LNHDA and CDR2 SQIVND (reference sequence). V lost 3 bases to trimming and J lost 0 bases, with 9 bases between them. The CDR3, as DNA: TGTGCCAGTAGTATCAACGGGAACTCTGGAAACACCATATATTTT. Amino acid sequence: CASSINGNSGNTIYF.

The chain links TRBV7-2 to TRBJ2-5, with TRBD1 identical over 7 bases. The J call may be in error: the DNA end matches TRBJ2-7 better. Germline CDR1 is SGHTA and CDR2 is FQGNSA. The CDR3 length is 14 residues. The chain's CDR3 is CASSRQGISSEQYF. CDR3 bases: TGTGCCAGCAGCCGACAGGGAATTTCATCCGAGCAGTACTTC.

This clone was counted a few times. The chain has TRBV9 and TRBJ1-3; D may be TRBD1 (6 bases). Trimming removed 6 bases at V and 4 bases at J, with 11 bases between. The CDR3 is 13 amino acids. Germline-derived CDR1 and CDR2 are SGDLS and YYNGEE. DNA for the CDR3: TGTGCCAGCAACGGGGGGCCAGGAAACACCATATATTTT. It specifies CASNGGPGNTIYF.

The V call is TRBV7-8, the J call TRBJ1-1, with 10 positions matching TRBD1. From germline, CDR1 is SGHVS and CDR2 FQNEAQ. CDR3 length: 18 residues. J was trimmed by 3 bases and V by 2 bases; bases with no gene match: 12. The CDR3 is CASSLRTGGVRLYTEAFF. CDR3 bases: TGTGCCAGCAGCTTAAGGACAGGGGGAGTCCGGTTGTACACTGAAGCTTTCTTT.

V gene TRBV6-1 combines with J gene TRBJ2-3; no reliable D call. The length of the CDR3 is 13 residues. Germline V lookup: CDR1 MNHNS, CDR2 SASEGT. With 0 bases removed from V and 4 bases from J, the gap between germline ends came to 5 bases. For the CDR3, the DNA is TGTGCCAGCAGTGAAGCCCATTCAGATACGCAGTATTTT. This encodes CASSEAHSDTQYF.

The chain links TRBV25-1 to TRBJ1-1, with D possibly being TRBD1 (5 bases). The CDR3 extends over 14 amino acids. The germline V and J ends were trimmed by 6 bases and 0 bases, with 11 bases remaining between them. CDR1 is MGHDK, CDR2 SYGVNS, per germline. The CDR3 loop reads CASRQDILNTEAFF. DNA for the CDR3: TGTGCCAGCAGACAGGACATCCTGAACACTGAAGCTTTCTTT.

The chain combines TRBV30 with TRBJ1-1; 7 bases match TRBD1. J lost 0 bases, V lost 5 bases, and 3 bases had no gene match. CDR1 and CDR2 from the germline V gene are GTSNPN and SVGIG (reference sequence). The CDR3 is 13 residues long. Here the CDR3 reads CAWDREMNTEAFF. CDR3 nucleotide sequence: TGTGCCTGGGACAGGGAGATGAACACTGAAGCTTTCTTT.

This clone was seen only a few times. CDR3 residues: CASSPPGTQYF. The CDR3 nucleotides read TGTGCCAGCAGCCCCCCGGGGACCCAGTACTTC. The rearrangement links TRBV7-8 to TRBJ2-5; unclear D gene. Germline values: CDR1 SGHVS, CDR2 FQNEAQ. The CDR3 sequence is 11 residues long. Trimming cost V 5 bases and J 7 bases, with 8 bases left between them.

V and J are TRBV10-1 and TRBJ2-1, with 13 bases lining up with TRBD2. Germline CDR1 is WNHNN and CDR2 is SYGVQD (reference sequence). This CDR3 spans 15 amino acids. Trimming removed 5 bases from V and 8 bases from J; junction bases left unmatched: 6. The CDR3, as DNA: TGCGCCAGCAGTACCGGGACTAGCGGGAAGGATGAGCAGTTCTTC. Protein: CASSTGTSGKDEQFF.

Regarding this clone: An end of the junction differs from the germline gene, which may be a read error. The V gene is TRBV7-7, the J gene TRBJ2-3, with D maybe TRBD2 (5 bases). The CDR3 loop spans 16 amino acids. CDR1 is SSHAT and CDR2 is FNYEAQ in the germline V gene (reference sequence). The CDR3 bases are TGTGCTAGCAGCTTCTGGACTTGTCGGAGCACAGATACGCAGTATTTT. Its translation: CASSFWTCRSTDTQYF.

This chain connects TRBV4-2 to TRBJ2-7, with TRBD2 identical over 8 bases. There are 15 residues in the CDR3. The V gene end was trimmed by 1 base and the J gene end by 2 bases; junction bases not matched to a gene: 4. CDR1 and CDR2 from the germline V gene are LGHNA and YNFKEQ. The CDR3 protein is CASSQGLAGPYEQYF. For the CDR3, the DNA is TGTGCCAGCAGCCAAGGCCTAGCGGGTCCCTACGAGCAGTACTTC.

This chain uses TRBV23-1 with TRBJ1-2, with 7 positions matching TRBD1. TRBV23-1 carries the ORF label, with uncertain function. The CDR3 runs 13 residues. V was clipped by 7 bases and J by 6 bases; unmatched bases: 8. The CDR3 is CASTLAGTDGYTF. CDR3 sequence (DNA): TGCGCCAGCACTCTAGCCGGGACAGATGGCTACACCTTC.

The chain recombines TRBV6-1 with TRBJ2-2, with TRBD1 identical over 8 bases. The germline V gene encodes CDR1 MNHNS and CDR2 SASEGT. The CDR3 has 15 amino acids. The ends lost 2 bases at V and 6 bases at J; junction bases unmatched: 5. The CDR3 here is CASSEQDRVPGELFF. CDR3 DNA sequence: TGTGCCAGCAGTGAACAGGACAGGGTTCCCGGGGAGCTGTTTTTT.